Each of the 17 T cell receptor beta chains below was sequenced from the same sample in a study of T cells after yellow fever vaccination. From the 5' RACE reads, TCRdb called clonotypes with MiXCR, one entry per CDR3 protein. Of some 550,000 distinct CDR3 sequences in the sample, 15% to 20% were seen once. Sample: PBMCs, taken 15 days after the yellow fever booster vaccination. Receptors originate from a man in his thirties or forties who received the YFV17D yellow fever vaccine.

The gene calls are TRBV11-2 and TRBJ2-2, with 13 positions matching TRBD2. CDR1 and CDR2 (germline): SGHAT, FQNNGV. The CDR3 has 15 amino acids. Trimming took 4 bases from V and 10 from J; bases not matched to a gene: 6. CDR3 coding DNA: TGTGCCAGCAGCTCGGGACTAGCGGGACGCGTGGAGCTGTTTTTT. Protein product: CASSSGLAGRVELFF.

A single count supports this clonotype. Here the CDR3 DNA reads TGTGCCTGGAGTGTGGATAGCAATCAGCCCCAGCATTTT. Protein sequence: CAWSVDSNQPQHF. The chain joins TRBV30 to TRBJ1-5; D remains ambiguous. This CDR3 is 13 amino acids long. V was cut by 0 bases and J by 0 bases, with 3 bases left in between. Germline CDR1 GTSNPN, CDR2 SVGIG (reference sequence).

This clonotype has more than one count but fewer than ten. The chain joins TRBV14 to TRBJ2-4; possible D gene TRBD2, 5 bases. Between the trimmed V and J ends, which lost 1 base and 4 bases, there was a span of 14 bases. CDR1 is SGHDN, CDR2 FVKESK, per germline. The CDR3 covers 16 residues. CDR3: CASSQAITGLKNIQYF. In DNA, the CDR3 is TGTGCCAGCAGCCAAGCAATAACGGGATTAAAAAACATTCAGTACTTC.

This clonotype was seen a few times. As DNA, the CDR3 is TGCGCCAGCAGCTTGAGACAGGACTACGAGCAGTACTTC. Its translation is CASSLRQDYEQYF. The chain employs TRBV5-1 and TRBJ2-7, with a possible D match to TRBD1 (6 bases). Per the germline V gene, CDR1 is SGHRS and CDR2 is YFSETQ. The length of the CDR3 is 13 residues. V lost 1 base and J lost 3, with 8 bases in between.

The genes are TRBV28 and TRBJ2-1; 8 bases are shared with TRBD1. V gave up 2 bases and J gave up 3 bases; unmatched junction bases: 3. The V gene's germline CDR1 is MDHEN and CDR2 SYDVKM. The CDR3 sequence is 15 residues long. CDR3 nucleotides: TGTGCCAGCAGTTTAAACAGGGGGGTCTACAATGAGCAGTTCTTC. Translated, it gives CASSLNRGVYNEQFF.

This clonotype has just a few counts. The chain couples TRBV7-2 to TRBJ2-2; 11 nucleotides align to TRBD2. This CDR3 region has 16 residues. From germline, CDR1 is SGHTA and CDR2 FQGNSA. J was trimmed by 1 base and V by 3 bases; bases with no gene match: 1. The CDR3 sequence is CASSLTSGMNTGELFF. The CDR3 nucleotides are TGTGCCAGCAGCTTGACTAGCGGGATGAACACCGGGGAGCTGTTTTTT.

The V call is TRBV29-1, the J call TRBJ2-7; TRBD1 aligns across 10 bases. CDR3 size: 14 residues. The trim removed 4 bases at V and 5 bases at J, leaving 8 bases unmatched. Germline values: CDR1 SQVTM, CDR2 ANQGSEA. CDR3 sequence: CSVVPGQGTNEQYF. In nucleotides, the CDR3 is TGCAGCGTTGTACCGGGACAGGGGACCAACGAGCAGTACTTC.

The chain employs TRBV10-2 and TRBJ2-7; 8 bases match TRBD2. The J segment lost 6 bases and the V segment lost 0 bases, leaving 7 bases of the junction unmatched. The CDR3 is made up of 15 amino acids. The germline gives CDR1 WSHSY, CDR2 SAAADI. The CDR3 spells CASSESPGLAAEQYF. DNA for the CDR3: TGCGCCAGCAGTGAGTCCCCCGGACTAGCAGCCGAGCAGTACTTC.

The chain recombines TRBV5-1 with TRBJ2-5; TRBD2 agrees at 16 bases. The V gene's germline CDR1 is SGHRS and CDR2 YFSETQ. J was trimmed by 4 bases and V by 3 bases; bases with no gene match: 6. The CDR3 extends over 17 amino acids. This CDR3 reads CASSWGTSGRAGETQYF. CDR3 bases: TGCGCCAGCAGCTGGGGGACTAGCGGGAGGGCCGGAGAGACCCAGTACTTC.

This clonotype has a count of ten or more. J is TRBJ2-7 and V is TRBV25-1, with D possibly called TRBD1 or TRBD2 (5 bases each). The CDR3 is 12 amino acids. From germline, CDR1 is MGHDK and CDR2 SYGVNS. Trimming pared 7 bases from V and 5 bases from J, leaving 12 bases between. This CDR3 reads CASTGWGNEQYF. Written as DNA, the CDR3 is TGTGCCAGCACCGGCTGGGGGAACGAGCAGTACTTC.

This rearrangement joins TRBV20-1 to TRBJ2-7, with TRBD2 matching 8 bases. This CDR3 contains 15 residues. The V gene's germline CDR1 is DFQATT and CDR2 SNEGSKA (reference sequence). V trimming: 5 bases; J trimming: 5 bases; junction bases outside the gene matches: 14. The CDR3 DNA reads as TGCAGTGCTCCCCGCGCCCGGGGGGGGCTCGACGAGCAGTACTTC. Encoded protein: CSAPRARGGLDEQYF.

This clonotype was found a few times. The rearrangement links TRBV6-5 to TRBJ2-7, with D possibly TRBD1 on 5 matching bases. CDR1 is MNHEY and CDR2 is SVGAGI in the germline V gene. Trimming cost V 2 bases and J 2 bases, with 13 bases left between them. This CDR3 has 15 residues. CDR3 residues: CASSYGAPPAYEQYF. In nucleotides, the CDR3 is TGTGCCAGCAGTTACGGGGCGCCCCCTGCCTACGAGCAGTACTTC.

This clonotype occurred a few times. This chain uses TRBV7-9 with TRBJ2-1; 7 nucleotides agree with TRBD2. The CDR3 consists of 12 residues. Germline V CDR1 and CDR2: SEHNR, FQNEAQ (reference sequence). CDR3 DNA: TGTGCTAGCGACACATGGGAGGGCCAGCAGTTCTTC. This codes for CASDTWEGQQFF.

The chain links TRBV7-2 to TRBJ2-2, with D unresolved. The CDR3 consists of 15 residues. CDR1 and CDR2 from the germline V gene are SGHTA and FQGNSA. Deletions cut 2 bases from V and 1 base from J, with 8 bases between. Here the CDR3 DNA reads TGTGCCAGCAGCTTAAAAGCGCTGAACACCGGGGAGCTGTTTTTT. This encodes CASSLKALNTGELFF.

This clonotype was observed a handful of times. V and J are TRBV20-1 and TRBJ2-7; TRBD1 agrees at 8 bases. This CDR3 is 13 amino acids long. CDR1 is DFQATT and CDR2 is SNEGSKA in the germline V gene (reference sequence). The junction had 11 bases not matched to a gene; V was cut back by 7 bases and J by 6 bases. CDR3 region: CSVREDRVSEQYF. CDR3 in DNA: TGCAGTGTCAGGGAGGACAGGGTCTCCGAGCAGTACTTC.

The rearrangement links TRBV7-2 to TRBJ2-1; D perhaps matches TRBD1 (5 bases). Between the trimmed V and J ends, which lost 1 base and 5 bases, there was a span of 12 bases. Germline CDR1 and CDR2: SGHTA and FQGNSA. The CDR3 is 15 residues long. The chain's CDR3 is CASSLVRQGNNEQFF. The CDR3 nucleotides are TGTGCCAGCAGCTTAGTTCGCCAGGGAAACAATGAGCAGTTCTTC.

V usage is TRBV6-5 and J usage is TRBJ2-5, with 8 bases lining up with TRBD2. V trimming: 0 bases; J trimming: 2 bases; junction bases outside the gene matches: 11. Germline V gene sequence: CDR1 MNHEY, CDR2 SVGAGI. The CDR3 extends over 18 amino acids. The CDR3 reads CASSYSAGRGGAQETQYF. The CDR3 bases are TGTGCCAGCAGTTACTCAGCCGGGAGGGGGGGGGCTCAAGAGACCCAGTACTTC.